Below, one T cell receptor beta chain is given with its context. The antigen is undetermined. This sample is part of a study of monozygotic twins with inflammatory bowel disease. Overall study findings and caveats: Support was lacking for any single strong IBD-associated signal or clonotype.

UMIs containing a 6-nucleotide sample barcode were added via template switching. TCRdb reprocessed the 5' RACE reads; each CDR3 protein has one entry and no DNA is given. The sample has about 380,000 distinct CDR3 sequences; the top ten hold 2% to 3%. The length of the CDR3 is 15 residues. Germline V gene lookup returns CDR1 MDHEN and CDR2 SYDVKM. Sequenced: blood. This TCR derives from a human donor with ulcerative colitis or Crohn's disease, or a healthy co-twin of an affected twin (not recorded which). The chain uses TRBV28 and TRBJ2-1; TCRdb's D call, TRBD1, is unchecked because there is no DNA. CDR3 sequence reads: CASSIRQGAYNEQFF.